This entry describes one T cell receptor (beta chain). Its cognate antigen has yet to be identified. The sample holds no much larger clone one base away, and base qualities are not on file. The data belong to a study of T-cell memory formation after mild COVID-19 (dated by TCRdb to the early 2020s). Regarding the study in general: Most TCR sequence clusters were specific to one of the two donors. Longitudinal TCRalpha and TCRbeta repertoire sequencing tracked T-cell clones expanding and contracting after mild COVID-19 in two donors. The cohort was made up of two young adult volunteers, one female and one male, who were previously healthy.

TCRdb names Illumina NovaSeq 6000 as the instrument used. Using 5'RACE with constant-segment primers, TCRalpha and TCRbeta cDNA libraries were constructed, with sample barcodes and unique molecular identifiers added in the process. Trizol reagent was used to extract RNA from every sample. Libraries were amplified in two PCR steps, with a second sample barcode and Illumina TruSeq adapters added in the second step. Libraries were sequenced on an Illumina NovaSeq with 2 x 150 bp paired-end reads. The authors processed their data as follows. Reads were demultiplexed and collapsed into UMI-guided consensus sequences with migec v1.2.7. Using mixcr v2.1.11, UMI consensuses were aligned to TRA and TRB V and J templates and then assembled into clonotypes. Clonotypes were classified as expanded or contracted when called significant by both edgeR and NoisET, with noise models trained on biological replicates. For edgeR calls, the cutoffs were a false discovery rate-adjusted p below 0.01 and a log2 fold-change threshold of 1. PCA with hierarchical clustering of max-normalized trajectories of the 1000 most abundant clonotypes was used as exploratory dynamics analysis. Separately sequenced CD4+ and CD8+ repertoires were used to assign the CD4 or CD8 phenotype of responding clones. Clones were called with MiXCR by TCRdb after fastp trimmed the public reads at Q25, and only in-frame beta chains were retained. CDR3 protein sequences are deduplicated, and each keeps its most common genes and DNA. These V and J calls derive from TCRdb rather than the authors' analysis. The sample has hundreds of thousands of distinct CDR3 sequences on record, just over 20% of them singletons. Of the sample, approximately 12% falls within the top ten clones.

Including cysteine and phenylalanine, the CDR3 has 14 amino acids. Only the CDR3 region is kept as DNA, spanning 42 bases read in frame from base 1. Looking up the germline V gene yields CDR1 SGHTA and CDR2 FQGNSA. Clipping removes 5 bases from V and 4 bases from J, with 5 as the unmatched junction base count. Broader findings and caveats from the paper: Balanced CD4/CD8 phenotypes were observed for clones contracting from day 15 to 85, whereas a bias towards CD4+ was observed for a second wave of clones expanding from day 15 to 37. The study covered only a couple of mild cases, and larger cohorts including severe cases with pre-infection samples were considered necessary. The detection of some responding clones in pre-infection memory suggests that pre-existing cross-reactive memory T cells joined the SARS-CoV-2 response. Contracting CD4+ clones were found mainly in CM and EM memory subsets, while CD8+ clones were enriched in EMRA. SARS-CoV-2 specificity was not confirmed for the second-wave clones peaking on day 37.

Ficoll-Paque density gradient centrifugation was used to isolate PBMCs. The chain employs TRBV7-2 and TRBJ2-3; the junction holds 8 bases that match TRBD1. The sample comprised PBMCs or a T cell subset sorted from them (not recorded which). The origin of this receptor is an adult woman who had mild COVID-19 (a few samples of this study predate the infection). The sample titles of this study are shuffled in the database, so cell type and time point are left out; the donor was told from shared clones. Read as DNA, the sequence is TGTGCCAGCAGCCCACGGACAGGGCCAGATACGCAGTATTTT. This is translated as CASSPRTGPDTQYF.